These 14 T cell receptor beta chains share one sample of origin, sequenced in a study of blood T cells in healthy people across ages. Next came a second PCR, run for roughly 6 to 11 cycles, which used a sample-barcoded 5' primer along with a J-beta primer mix. Each CDR3 protein is one row after TCRdb ran MiXCR on the 5' RACE reads. In the table there are some 550,000 distinct CDR3 sequences, around 48% of which are singletons. Sequencing input: blood. The origin of the receptors is a man at least 80 years old in good health.

As to this clonotype: This may come from a read error, since a much larger clone is one base off. The chain's CDR3 is CASSYLAASSYNEQYF. The CDR3 bases are TGTGCCAGCAGTTACCTTGCGGCTAGCTCCTACAATGAGCAGTACTTC. The rearrangement links TRBV6-5 to TRBJ2-1; D is possibly TRBD2 (5 bases). The J call could be wrong; TRBJ2-7 is a better fit for the DNA end. The CDR3 loop spans 16 amino acids. Germline values: CDR1 MNHEY, CDR2 SVGAGI.

The chain is built from TRBV4-3 and TRBJ1-1; no reliable D call. Per the germline V gene, CDR1 is LGHNA and CDR2 is YSLEER. The V gene lost 0 bases and the J gene lost 8 bases, with 10 bases spanning the gap. The CDR3 loop spans 13 amino acids. The CDR3 here is CASSQEGMVEAFF. CDR3 sequence (DNA): TGCGCCAGCAGCCAAGAAGGTATGGTGGAAGCTTTCTTT.

This clonotype qualifies as medium-sized. V gene TRBV27 combines with J gene TRBJ2-7, with D possibly being TRBD1 (6 bases). The CDR3 loop spans 14 amino acids. Germline values: CDR1 MNHEY, CDR2 SMNVEV (reference sequence). V was cut by 5 bases and J by 1 base, with 12 bases left in between. The CDR3 is CASSSQQGSYEQYF. The DNA of the CDR3 is TGTGCCAGCAGTAGTCAACAGGGATCCTACGAGCAGTACTTC.

This sequence joins TRBV4-2 and TRBJ2-6, with D possibly being TRBD2 (5 bases). Germline CDR1 reads LGHNA; CDR2 reads YNFKEQ. This CDR3 has 18 amino acids. V was clipped by 0 bases and J by 0 bases, with 12 bases between them. The CDR3 spells CASSQDSTRISGANVLTF. The CDR3 DNA reads TGTGCCAGCAGCCAAGATAGCACTAGGATCTCTGGGGCCAACGTCCTGACTTTC.

The gene calls are TRBV7-9 and TRBJ2-5; D possibly corresponds to TRBD1 (6 bases). V was clipped by 3 bases and J by 11 bases, with 19 bases between them. The CDR3 runs to 14 residues. CDR1 and CDR2 from the germline V gene are SEHNR and FQNEAQ (reference sequence). Written as DNA, the CDR3 is TGTGCCAGCAGCTTCGACAGGCTAAACAATGAGCAGTACTTC. It encodes CASSFDRLNNEQYF.

The table lists this clonotype with many counts. V and J are TRBV2 and TRBJ1-2; D is ambiguous. Trimming took 8 bases from V and 3 from J, leaving 4 bases between them. Per the germline V gene, CDR1 is SNHLY and CDR2 is FYNNEI. The CDR3 spans 10 residues. The CDR3, as DNA: TGTGCCAGCGGAGACTATGGCTACACCTTC. Translation gives CASGDYGYTF. Supplemented by reference TRBV2 and TRBJ1-2, the full variable domain reads EPEVTQTPSHQVTQMGQEVILRCVPISNHLYFYWYRQILGQKVEFLVSFYNNEISEKSEIFDDQFSVERPDGSNFTLKIRSTKLEDSAMYFCASGDYGYTFGSGTRLTVV.

This clonotype was picked up a small number of times. V and J are TRBV6-6 and TRBJ1-5, with D unclear. The CDR3 is made up of 14 amino acids. Germline values: CDR1 MNHNY, CDR2 SVGAGI (reference sequence). Deletions cut 6 bases from V and 0 bases from J, with 9 bases between. For the CDR3, the DNA is TGTGCCAGCAGGGTGGGGATTAGCAATCAGCCCCAGCATTTT. Translating it yields CASRVGISNQPQHF.

The chain links TRBV14 to TRBJ2-7; weak D call: TRBD1 (6 bases). The ends were cut back, 3 bases at V and 3 bases at J, with 18 bases in the middle. CDR3 length: 16 residues. Germline assignment: CDR1 SGHDN and CDR2 FVKESK. The CDR3 nucleotides read TGTGCCAGCAGCCATTGGACAGCCCGTAGCTTCTACGAGCAGTACTTC. Translating it yields CASSHWTARSFYEQYF. The full variable domain, in which reference TRBV14 and TRBJ2-7 provide the parts outside the CDR3, is EAGVTQFPSHSVIEKGQTVTLRCDPISGHDNLYWYRRVMGKEIKFLLHFVKESKQDESGMPNNRFLAERTGGTYSTLKVQPAELEDSGVYFCASSHWTARSFYEQYFGPGTRLTVT.

As concerns this clonotype: With a much larger clone just one base away, this may be a read error. The rearrangement joins TRBV11-2 to TRBJ2-1; D could derive from TRBD1 or TRBD2 (5 bases each). V lost 5 bases to trimming and J lost 15 bases, with 17 bases between them. This CDR3 has 12 amino acids. Germline values: CDR1 SGHAT, CDR2 FQNNGV. CDR3 sequence: CASSRYWDALFF. The CDR3 DNA sequence: TGTGCCAGCAGCCGTTACTGGGACGCCCTGTTCTTC.

V gene TRBV20-1 combines with J gene TRBJ1-2, with D hard to call. This CDR3 comprises 11 residues. In germline, CDR1 is DFQATT, CDR2 SNEGSKA (reference sequence). Trimming pared 0 bases from V and 6 bases from J, leaving 5 bases between. In DNA, the CDR3 is TGCAGTGCTAGAGATCTCCATGGCTACACCTTC. It codes for CSARDLHGYTF.

This clonotype came up a few times. The rearrangement joins TRBV7-2 to TRBJ1-1; D is unclear. V was cut by 5 bases and J by 1 base, with 8 bases left in between. The germline V gene encodes CDR1 SGHTA and CDR2 FQGNSA. The CDR3 has 13 residues. CDR3 residues: CASSKGGNTEAFF. In DNA, the CDR3 is TGTGCCAGCAGCAAGGGCGGGAACACTGAAGCTTTCTTT. Full variable domain (missing parts from reference TRBV7-2 and TRBJ1-1): GAGVSQSPSNKVTEKGKDVELRCDPISGHTALYWYRQSLGQGLEFLIYFQGNSAPDKSGLPSDRFSAERTGGSVSTLTIQRTQQEDSAVYLCASSKGGNTEAFFGQGTRLTVV.

The rearrangement links TRBV3-1 to TRBJ2-5; 8 bases line up with TRBD2. J lost 5 bases, V lost 1 base, and 15 bases had no gene match. The CDR3 is 18 residues long. Germline V gene lookup returns CDR1 LGHDT and CDR2 YNNKEL (reference sequence). The CDR3, as DNA: TGTGCCAGCAGCCAAGGGGTCGTCAGAGCGGGAGTCTTCGAGACCCAGTACTTC. This codes for CASSQGVVRAGVFETQYF.

Turning to this clonotype: A much larger clone lies one base from this, so it may be a read error. The chain has TRBV6-5 and TRBJ2-7; no clear D gene. Per germline, CDR1 MNHEY and CDR2 SVGAGI. Between the trimmed V and J ends, which lost 5 bases and 2 bases, there was a span of 13 bases. The length of the CDR3 is 14 residues. In DNA form, the CDR3 reads TGTGCCAGCAGTGACGCCGTAGGGACCTACGAGCAGTACTTC. Its translation: CASSDAVGTYEQYF.

This chain connects TRBV7-6 to TRBJ2-1; 9 nucleotides agree with TRBD2. The CDR3 has 15 amino acids. Germline V gives CDR1 SGHVS, CDR2 FNYEAQ. The V and J ends lost 5 bases and 8 bases, in that order; junction bases with no gene match: 10. CDR3 coding DNA: TGTGCCAGCAGCAAGAGGTCTAGCGGGATCGATGAGCAGTTCTTC. This encodes CASSKRSSGIDEQFF.